The T cell receptor beta chain described here comes from a study of blood T cell repertoires in COVID-19. Overall study context: Samples taken during acute and convalescent COVID-19 were collected in the United States, Italy and Spain.

Trimming removed 4 bases from V and 0 bases from J; junction bases left unmatched: 6. Germline V lookup: CDR1 MGHRA, CDR2 YSYEKL. The CDR3 runs 17 residues. In the original processing: Amplification of reference gene primers was used by the study to estimate nucleated cell counts. This table comes from immunoSEQ multiplex PCR, and its TCRdb copy is limited to in-frame clones, with some not included. D and trimming were read from the DNA, whereas the V and J calls and clone size are those reported in that table. The sample contains fewer than 250,000 clones, 80% to 90% of which appear only once. This TCR derives from a man aged 45-60 years with active or convalescent COVID-19. Sample: peripheral blood. J is TRBJ1-6 and V is TRBV4-1; 7 bases are shared with TRBD1. The CDR3 DNA sequence: TGCGCCAGCAGCCTTAAGGGGACAGCCTCCTATAATTCACCCCTCCACTTT. This translates into CASSLKGTASYNSPLHF.